The 24 T cell receptor beta chains in this list originate from one sample, sequenced in a study of blood T cell repertoires in COVID-19. Libraries were prepared by immunoSEQ multiplex PCR; TCRdb keeps only in-frame clonotypes and omits some of them. The table shows about 20,000 clones, with less than 95% occurring only once. The sample comprised peripheral blood. The receptors shown here come from a human donor in a cohort sampled during active COVID-19.

The CDR3, as DNA: TGTGCCAGCTCACCAGGGGCTACAGGGTCATGGGAGCAGTACGTC. Translation gives CASSPGATGSWEQYV. The chain links TRBV18 to TRBJ2-7; D might be TRBD1 (6 bases). V lost 2 bases and J lost 7, with 18 bases in between. Germline loops: CDR1 KGHSH, CDR2 LQKENI. This CDR3 is 15 amino acids long.

The chain uses TRBV9 and TRBJ1-5, with D possibly TRBD1 on 6 matching bases. CDR3 length: 13 residues. Trimming removed 6 bases at V and 5 bases at J, with 12 bases between. CDR1 and CDR2 (germline): SGDLS, YYNGEE. CDR3 sequence reads: CASNRGGDQPQHF. The CDR3 DNA sequence: TGTGCCAGCAACCGAGGGGGGGATCAGCCCCAGCATTTT.

The chain is built from TRBV9 and TRBJ1-1, with TRBD1 identical over 7 bases. V gave up 3 bases and J gave up 6 bases; unmatched junction bases: 5. Per the germline V gene, CDR1 is SGDLS and CDR2 is YYNGEE. This CDR3 region has 13 residues. The CDR3 reads CASSAGTVPEAFF. The CDR3 nucleotides read TGTGCCAGCAGCGCGGGGACAGTTCCTGAAGCTTTCTTT.

The J gene is TRBJ1-1, the V gene TRBV6-5; the D is unclear. With 0 bases removed from V and 0 bases from J, the gap between germline ends came to 11 bases. The CDR3 covers 16 residues. CDR1 is MNHEY, CDR2 SVGAGI, per germline. The CDR3 is CASSYSVHYMNTEAFF. In DNA, the CDR3 is TGTGCCAGCAGTTACTCAGTACATTACATGAACACTGAAGCTTTCTTT.

This chain joins TRBV5-4 and TRBJ1-1; 9 positions match TRBD1. The V gene's germline CDR1 is SGHNT and CDR2 YYREEE (reference sequence). V was pared by 4 bases and J by 4 bases, with 8 bases of the junction left unmatched. The CDR3 has 15 residues. For the CDR3, the DNA is TGTGCCAGCAGCCTCCAACAGGGGGCCGGCACTGAAGCTTTCTTT. This translates into CASSLQQGAGTEAFF.

The J gene is TRBJ2-7, the V gene TRBV19; 9 positions match TRBD1. The CDR3 loop spans 14 amino acids. V shed 3 bases and J 4 bases; nucleotides not matched to a gene: 4. Germline loops: CDR1 LNHDA, CDR2 SQIVND (reference sequence). The CDR3 DNA is TGTGCCAGTAGTATCGGGACAGGGCGGTACGAGCAGTACTTC. Translated, it gives CASSIGTGRYEQYF. Looking up the rest from reference TRBV19 and TRBJ2-7 gives the full variable domain: DGGITQSPKYLFRKEGQNVTLSCEQNLNHDAMYWYRQDPGQGLRLIYYSQIVNDFQKGDIAEGYSVSREKKESFPLTVTSAQKNPTAFYLCASSIGTGRYEQYFGPGTRLTVT.

This chain joins TRBV19 and TRBJ1-2; 7 bases map to TRBD1. V shed 4 bases and J 4 bases; nucleotides not matched to a gene: 3. CDR3 length: 13 residues. Germline loops: CDR1 LNHDA, CDR2 SQIVND (reference sequence). CDR3 loop: CASSRQGFYGYTF. CDR3 DNA: TGTGCCAGTAGTAGACAGGGATTCTATGGCTACACCTTC.

The chain carries TRBV5-1 and TRBJ2-7, with a weak D call TRBD1 (5 bases). The CDR3 is 13 residues long. Between the trimmed V and J ends, which lost 4 bases and 2 bases, there was a span of 10 bases. The germline CDR1 and CDR2 sequences are SGHRS and YFSETQ. The CDR3 reads CASSPGLTYEQYF. The CDR3 DNA is TGCGCCAGCAGCCCAGGGCTCACCTACGAGCAGTACTTC.

The chain is built from TRBV10-1 and TRBJ2-2, with D tentatively TRBD2 (5 bases). This CDR3 region has 14 residues. Trimming removed 4 bases from V and 2 bases from J, with 8 bases in between. The germline gives CDR1 WNHNN, CDR2 SYGVQD (reference sequence). The CDR3 region is CASSVSGNTGELFF. Here the CDR3 DNA reads TGCGCCAGCAGTGTGAGCGGTAACACCGGGGAGCTGTTTTTT.

The rearrangement joins TRBV28 to TRBJ2-7; possible D gene TRBD1, 6 bases. With 10 bases removed from V and 0 bases from J, the gap between germline ends came to 16 bases. Germline lookup yields CDR1 MDHEN and CDR2 SYDVKM. There are 14 residues in the CDR3. CDR3 bases: TGTGCCACCCTAGCCCGGGACACCTCCTACGAGCAGTACTTC. The encoded protein is CATLARDTSYEQYF.

The rearrangement joins TRBV24-1 to TRBJ2-7, with D unresolved. V was trimmed by 5 bases and J by 0 bases, leaving 13 bases between them. The CDR3 totals 15 residues. CDR1 and CDR2 from the germline V gene are KGHDR and SFDVKD. The CDR3 region is CATSVSPRFSYEQYV. CDR3 sequence (DNA): TGTGCCACCAGTGTAAGTCCTAGATTCTCCTACGAGCAGTACGTC.

The CDR3 region has the DNA TGTGCCGGGGGGCGGCTAGCGGTTACAAGGGAGCAGTTCTTC. It translates to CAGGRLAVTREQFF. The chain links TRBV30 to TRBJ2-1; D may be TRBD2 (7 bases). This CDR3 is 14 amino acids long. Trimming took 8 bases from V and 10 from J, leaving 24 bases between them. CDR1 GTSNPN and CDR2 SVGIG come from the germline V gene (reference sequence).

V usage is TRBV6-5 and J usage is TRBJ1-1; TRBD1 matches 9 bases. Germline V gene data show CDR1 as MNHEY and CDR2 as SVGAGI. The CDR3 is made up of 14 amino acids. J lost 6 bases, V lost 7 bases, and 9 bases had no gene match. CDR3 region: CASIMTGGIAEAFF. CDR3 sequence (DNA): TGTGCCAGCATTATGACAGGGGGTATCGCTGAAGCTTTCTTT.

The rearrangement joins TRBV18 to TRBJ2-1; 8 bases fit TRBD1. Germline loops: CDR1 KGHSH, CDR2 LQKENI. V lost 4 bases to trimming and J lost 9 bases; unmatched junction nucleotides: 11. This CDR3 comprises 15 residues. The chain's CDR3 is CASSLGQGTILEQFF. For the CDR3, the DNA is TGTGCCAGCTCACTTGGACAGGGAACTATCCTTGAGCAGTTCTTC.

V and J are TRBV28 and TRBJ2-7; unclear D gene. V was cut by 6 bases and J by 1 base, with 16 bases left in between. This CDR3 has 15 residues. Germline V gene sequence: CDR1 MDHEN, CDR2 SYDVKM. In DNA, the CDR3 is TGTGCCAGCAGCCTACTGGGCGTCGGTTCCTACGAGCAGTACTTC. Translated: CASSLLGVGSYEQYF.

The chain's CDR3 is CASSPPQGLAGKLDTQYF. CDR3 bases: TGTGCCAGCTCACCTCCTCAGGGGCTAGCGGGAAAACTTGATACGCAGTATTTT. The chain carries TRBV18 and TRBJ2-3, with 9 bases that match TRBD2. Germline V CDR1 and CDR2: KGHSH, LQKENI. The V segment lost 3 bases and the J segment 6 bases; nucleotides outside the gene matches: 16. The CDR3 length is 18 residues.

The chain is built from TRBV3-1 (or the pseudogene TRBV3-2) and TRBJ2-7, with TRBD1 matching over 12 bases. CDR1 and CDR2 from the germline V gene are LGHDT and YNNKEL (reference sequence). V was clipped by 4 bases and J by 13 bases; unmatched bases: 5. The CDR3 sequence is 12 residues long. The CDR3 DNA reads as TGTGCCAGCAGCCCGGGACAGGGGGCCAACTACTTC. Translating gives CASSPGQGANYF.

This clone was found once. The chain has TRBV3-1 (or the pseudogene TRBV3-2) and TRBJ2-1, with a possible D match to TRBD1 (6 bases). Trimming shortened V by 4 bases and J by 1 base, and 20 bases separated the two germline ends. The CDR3 covers 18 residues. The germline gives CDR1 LGHDT, CDR2 YNNKEL (reference sequence). CDR3 loop: CASSPSRDIIFSYNEQFF. The CDR3 region has the DNA TGTGCCAGCAGCCCTTCCCGGGACATCATATTTTCCTACAATGAGCAGTTCTTC.

J is TRBJ2-3 and V is TRBV5-1; TRBD2 matches at 14 bases. The CDR3 has 17 residues. V shed 7 bases and J 8 bases; nucleotides not matched to a gene: 15. The V gene's germline CDR1 is SGHRS and CDR2 YFSETQ. The CDR3 loop reads CASSPPRLAGGLSTQYF. CDR3 coding DNA: TGCGCCAGCTCCCCCCCCCGACTAGCGGGGGGGCTCAGTACGCAGTATTTT.

The gene calls are TRBV28 and TRBJ2-3; tentatively, D is TRBD2 (6 bases). This CDR3 comprises 15 residues. V was pared by 10 bases and J by 3 bases, with 20 bases between. The germline V gene encodes CDR1 MDHEN and CDR2 SYDVKM. The CDR3 region is CATLTLAVRTDTQYF. As DNA, the CDR3 is TGTGCCACCTTAACGTTAGCGGTAAGGACAGATACGCAGTATTTT.

V is TRBV3-1 (or the pseudogene TRBV3-2) and J is TRBJ2-2, with a weak D call TRBD2 (7 bases). Germline V gene lookup returns CDR1 LGHDT and CDR2 YNNKEL (reference sequence). The V end was cut by 6 bases, the J end by 3 bases, with 17 bases between. There are 16 residues in the CDR3. As DNA, the CDR3 is TGTGCCAGCAGTGGGGGGGGGCTAGTGTACACCGGGGAGCTGTTTTTT. It codes for CASSGGGLVYTGELFF.

This clone turned up a few times. The rearrangement uses TRBV7-6 and TRBJ1-2; D may be TRBD1 (6 bases). This CDR3 spans 15 amino acids. V was shortened by 2 bases and J by 4 bases, with 14 bases between the two germline ends. Germline lookup yields CDR1 SGHVS and CDR2 FNYEAQ. The CDR3 here is CASSLNGGLSYGYTF. In DNA form, the CDR3 reads TGTGCCAGCAGCTTAAACGGGGGGCTCAGCTATGGCTACACCTTC.

The chain joins TRBV7-2 to TRBJ2-1, with a weak D call TRBD1 (5 bases). The germline gives CDR1 SGHTA, CDR2 FQGNSA. The CDR3 loop spans 15 amino acids. V was cut by 4 bases and J by 1 base, with 11 bases left in between. The CDR3 loop is CASSSSRGSYNEQFF. CDR3 sequence (DNA): TGTGCCAGCAGCTCGTCTAGGGGATCCTACAATGAGCAGTTCTTC. Based on the CDR3 plus reference TRBV7-2 and TRBJ2-1, the full variable domain is GAGVSQSPSNKVTEKGKDVELRCDPISGHTALYWYRQSLGQGLEFLIYFQGNSAPDKSGLPSDRFSAERTGGSVSTLTIQRTQQEDSAVYLCASSSSRGSYNEQFFGPGTRLTVL.

Only one count was recorded for this clone. This chain joins TRBV24-1 and TRBJ2-3; 14 nucleotides match TRBD2. The CDR3 spans 18 residues. The germline V gene has CDR1 KGHDR and CDR2 SFDVKD. V dropped 3 bases and J dropped 5; count of bases not matched to a gene: 9. The CDR3: CATSDPGTSGSKIDTQYF. CDR3 DNA sequence: TGTGCCACCAGTGATCCCGGGACTAGCGGGAGTAAGATAGATACGCAGTATTTT.